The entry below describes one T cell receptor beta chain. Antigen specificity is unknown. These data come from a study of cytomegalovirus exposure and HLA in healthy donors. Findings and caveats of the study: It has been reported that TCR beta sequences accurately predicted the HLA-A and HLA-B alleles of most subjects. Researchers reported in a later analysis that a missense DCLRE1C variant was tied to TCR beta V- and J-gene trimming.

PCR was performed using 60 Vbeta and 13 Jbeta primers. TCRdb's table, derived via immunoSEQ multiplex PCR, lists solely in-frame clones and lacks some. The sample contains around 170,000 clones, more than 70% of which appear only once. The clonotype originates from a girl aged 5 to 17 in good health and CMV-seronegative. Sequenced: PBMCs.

DNA for the CDR3: TGTGCCAGCAGTGAAAGAATACAGGGTCTCCGTGGAAACACCATATATTTT. Amino acids: CASSERIQGLRGNTIYF. The chain has TRBV6-1 and TRBJ1-3, with D possibly being TRBD1 (6 bases). The germline gives CDR1 MNHNS, CDR2 SASEGT. This CDR3 comprises 17 residues. V was shortened by 2 bases and J by 3 bases, with 17 bases between the two germline ends.